This TCR beta chain emerged from a study of blood T cells in healthy people across ages. Primed by a sample-barcoded 5' primer and a J-beta primer mix, a second PCR proceeded for 7 to 11 cycles. Paired-end reads containing CDR3 totaled no fewer than 2.5 million for each sample. TCRdb re-called the 5' RACE reads with MiXCR, one entry per CDR3 protein. The sample holds some 290,000 distinct CDR3 sequences, roughly a quarter seen once. Per sample, at least 6 micrograms of total RNA were extracted. V lost 0 bases and J 6 bases, leaving 6 bases between the germline ends. CDR3 length: 13 amino acids. Germline loops: CDR1 MGHRA, CDR2 YSYEKL. This clonotype was counted between two and nine times.

The sample taken for sequencing was blood. The chain is built from TRBV4-1 and TRBJ2-1; D gene unclear. The source of this sequence is a woman in her seventies in good health. The CDR3 DNA reads as TGCGCCAGCAGCCAAGATCCGGGCAATGAGCAGTTCTTC. It yields the protein CASSQDPGNEQFF.